Below, one T cell receptor beta chain is given with its context. The data were taken from a study of blood T cell repertoires in COVID-19. Across the whole study: Researchers got acute and convalescent COVID-19 samples from the United States, Italy and Spain. PBMCs, B-cell-depleted T cells, or T cells provided the cDNA or gDNA that made up the material.

Here immunoSEQ multiplex PCR was the method, and the copy in TCRdb shows in-frame clones only, minus some. The sample comprises hundreds of thousands of clones, more than 60% of which are singletons, and approximately 4% rests with the top ten. The V gene's germline CDR1 is MDHEN and CDR2 SYDVKM. V shed 8 bases and J shed 3 bases, with 14 bases lying between them. This CDR3 region has 15 residues. Material: peripheral blood. The source of this sequence is a woman aged 40 to 50 with active or convalescent COVID-19. The genes are TRBV28 and TRBJ1-6, with D hard to call. CDR3 DNA: TGTGCCAGCGCCAGCGGGGAATACTATAATTCACCCCTCCACTTT. This encodes CASASGEYYNSPLHF.